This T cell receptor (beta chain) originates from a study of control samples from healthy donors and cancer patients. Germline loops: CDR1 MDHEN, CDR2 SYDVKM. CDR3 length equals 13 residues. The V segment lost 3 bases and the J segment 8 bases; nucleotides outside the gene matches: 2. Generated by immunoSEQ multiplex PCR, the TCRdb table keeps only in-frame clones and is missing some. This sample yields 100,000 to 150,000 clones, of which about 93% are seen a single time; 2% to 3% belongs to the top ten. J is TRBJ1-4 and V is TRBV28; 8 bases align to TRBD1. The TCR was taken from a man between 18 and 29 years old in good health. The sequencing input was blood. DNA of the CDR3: TGTGCCAGCAGTTTCTGGGACAGGGAAAAACTGTTTTTT. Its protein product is CASSFWDREKLFF.